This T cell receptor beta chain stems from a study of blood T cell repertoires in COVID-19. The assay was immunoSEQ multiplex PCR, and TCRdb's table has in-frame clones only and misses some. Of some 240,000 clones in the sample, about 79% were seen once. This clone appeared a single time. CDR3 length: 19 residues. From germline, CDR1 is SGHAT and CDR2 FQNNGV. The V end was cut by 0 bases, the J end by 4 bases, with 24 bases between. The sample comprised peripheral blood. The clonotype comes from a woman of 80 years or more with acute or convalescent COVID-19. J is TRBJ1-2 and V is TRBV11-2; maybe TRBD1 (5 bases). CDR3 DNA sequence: TGTGCCAGCAGCTTAGATCCCAGCCAGGGCGCTCGGTCGGGCTATGGCTACACCTTC. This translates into CASSLDPSQGARSGYGYTF.